The 20 T cell receptor beta chains reported below all come from one sample, sequenced in a study of tumor and adjacent non-tumor tissue in lung cancer. TCRbeta libraries were built with three rounds of nested PCR, modified from ARM-PCR. One entry per CDR3 protein results from TCRdb running MiXCR on the multiplex PCR reads. The table shows approximately 120,000 distinct CDR3 sequences, with roughly 67% occurring only once. RNA was extracted from bulk tissue without any cell sorting. Sequenced material: lung tumor tissue. The receptor set was obtained from a man in his thirties or forties with non-small cell lung cancer.

In the case of this clonotype: The junction departs from the called germline gene at one end, perhaps through a read error. The chain uses TRBV12-3 or TRBV12-4 and TRBJ1-6; D call uncertain. The CDR3 is 14 residues long. The CDR3 protein is CTSSPDGYNSPLHF. CDR3 DNA sequence: TGTACCAGCAGTCCAGACGGTTATAATTCACCCCTCCACTTT.

This clonotype was seen only once. One junction end does not reproduce the germline sequence, and a read error may be involved. The rearrangement joins TRBV6-5 to TRBJ1-4; D might be TRBD1 (5 bases). This CDR3 spans 15 amino acids. From germline, CDR1 is MNHEY and CDR2 SVGAGI. The CDR3 coding sequence is TGTGTCAGCAGCCGAATGACAGTCACTAATGAAAAACTGTTTTTT. Translation gives CVSSRMTVTNEKLFF.

This clonotype came up a few times. One end of the junction does not line up with germline, which may come from a read error. The CDR3 DNA sequence: TGTGCCAGCAGTTACTCGTTCTCCAGAGCAGTTACGCAGTATTTC. It is translated as CASSYSFSRAVTQYF. This rearrangement joins TRBV6-2 or TRBV6-3 to TRBJ2-3; D is unresolved. Germline V gives CDR1 MNHEY, CDR2 SVGEGT. This CDR3 contains 15 residues.

A word on this clonotype: A much larger clone differs by one base, so this may be a read error. The chain couples TRBV4-1 to TRBJ1-2; D perhaps matches TRBD1 (5 bases). The V end lost 2 bases, the J end lost 6 bases, and 10 bases lay between the germline ends. There are 13 residues in the CDR3. CDR1 and CDR2 from the germline V gene are MGHRA and YSYEKL. The CDR3 region has the DNA TGCGCCAGCAGCCAACAGGGTAGCCATGGCTACACCTTC. Translation gives CASSQQGSHGYTF.

This clonotype was observed once. Since a much larger clone is just one base distant, this may be a read error. V usage is TRBV12-3 or TRBV12-4 and J usage is TRBJ1-1, with a possible D match to TRBD1 (5 bases). Trimming took 7 bases from V and 4 from J, leaving 13 bases between them. There are 13 residues in the CDR3. This CDR3 reads CASIIKGVTEAFF. CDR3 bases: TGTGCCAGCATTATTAAAGGGGTCACTGAAGCTTTCTTT.

Concerning this clonotype itself: This could be a read error, since a much larger clone is one nucleotide away. The rearrangement links TRBV12-5 to TRBJ1-6; D call uncertain. The CDR3 has 12 residues. Germline values: CDR1 LGHNT, CDR2 FRNRAP. In DNA form, the CDR3 reads TGTGCTAGTGGTCGGACGGAATCACCCATCCACTTT. It specifies CASGRTESPIHF.

About this clonotype itself: A read error may explain this, as a much larger clone is one base away. This sequence joins TRBV4-2 and TRBJ1-5, with D possibly being TRBD1 (5 bases). Germline V gives CDR1 LGHNA, CDR2 YNFKEQ. Trimming stripped 1 base from V and 6 bases from J, with 10 bases between. The CDR3 covers 14 residues. CDR3 sequence reads: CASSQGTRIQPQHF. The CDR3 coding sequence is TGTGCCAGCAGCCAAGGGACAAGGATTCAGCCCCAGCATTTT.

The V call is TRBV5-6, the J call TRBJ2-7, with TRBD2 matching 8 bases. J was trimmed by 4 bases and V by 3 bases; bases with no gene match: 6. The germline V gene encodes CDR1 SGHDT and CDR2 YYEEEE. CDR3 length equals 14 residues. This CDR3 reads CASSWGLVQYEQYF. CDR3 nucleotide sequence: TGTGCCAGCAGCTGGGGACTAGTCCAATACGAGCAGTACTTC.

A few counts support this clonotype. This rearrangement joins TRBV20-1 to TRBJ1-2; 10 bases line up with TRBD1. V shed 6 bases, J shed 5 bases, and the junction held 15 bases outside the gene matches. The CDR3 is 16 residues long. Germline assignment: CDR1 DFQATT and CDR2 SNEGSKA (reference sequence). The CDR3 loop is CSAAGTGDPSTYGYTF. As DNA, the CDR3 is TGCAGTGCGGCCGGGACAGGGGACCCATCAACATATGGCTACACCTTC.

As concerns this clonotype: A junction end diverges from the germline sequence, so it may reflect a read error. This sequence joins TRBV20-1 and TRBJ2-7; 8 bases match TRBD2. Germline loops: CDR1 DFQATT, CDR2 SNEGSKA (reference sequence). This CDR3 spans 16 amino acids. CDR3 nucleotide sequence: TGTAGTGCTAGACCGTACACTAGCGGTAATTCCTACGAGCAGTACTTC. Protein product: CSARPYTSGNSYEQYF.

For the CDR3, the DNA is TGTGCCAGCGCTTTAGGGACTAGCCAAGAGACCCAGTACTTC. It yields the protein CASALGTSQETQYF. The J gene is TRBJ2-5, the V gene TRBV12-3 or TRBV12-4, with 8 bases matching TRBD2. After removal of 8 bases from V and 1 base from J, the junction contained 6 bases not matched to a gene. The CDR3 contains 14 residues.

Regarding this clonotype: An end of the junction differs from the germline gene, which may be a read error. The chain joins TRBV7-8 to TRBJ1-2; possibly TRBD1 for D (5 bases). CDR1 and CDR2 (germline): SGHVS, FQNEAQ. The length of the CDR3 is 14 residues. Written as DNA, the CDR3 is TGTACCAGCAGCGGACGGGGCGGGAACTATGGCTACACCTTC. Translated: CTSSGRGGNYGYTF.

A note on this clonotype: A much larger clone differs by one base, so this may be a read error. This chain uses TRBV6-5 with TRBJ2-1; weak D call: TRBD1 (6 bases). This CDR3 is 13 amino acids long. Germline V lookup: CDR1 MNHEY, CDR2 SVGAGI. The CDR3 bases are TGTGCCAACAGTAGGACAGCTTACAATGAGCAGTTCTTC. Its translation: CANSRTAYNEQFF.

As for this clonotype: This may be a read error: a much more frequent sequence differs by one nucleotide. V gene TRBV20-1 combines with J gene TRBJ2-4; D call uncertain. In germline, CDR1 is DFQATT, CDR2 SNEGSKA (reference sequence). The CDR3 is 13 residues long. V lost 0 bases and J 8 bases, leaving 11 bases between the germline ends. This chain's CDR3 is CSARDHRADIQYF. Here the CDR3 DNA reads TGCAGTGCTAGAGATCATAGGGCGGACATTCAGTACTTC.

Concerning this clonotype: Here the CDR3 omits its conserved ending phenylalanine or tryptophan, so a read error is the likely source. The rearrangement uses TRBV12-3 or TRBV12-4 and TRBJ2-7; no reliable D call. The V gene lost 3 bases and the J gene lost 7 bases, with 13 bases spanning the gap. The CDR3 extends over 13 amino acids. In nucleotides, the CDR3 is TGTGCCAGCAGTTTCTACGTCGGTGAGGAGCAGTACATC. Translated: CASSFYVGEEQYI.

Remarks on this clonotype: Since a much larger clone is just one base distant, this may be a read error. The chain recombines TRBV4-2 with TRBJ2-1; 12 bases align to TRBD2. The CDR3 consists of 13 residues. Germline V gene lookup returns CDR1 LGHNA and CDR2 YNFKEQ. The CDR3 region is CASSQFRTSGVIF. The CDR3 nucleotides are TGTGCCAGCAGCCAATTCAGGACTAGCGGGGTGATCTTC.

Points on this clonotype: A much larger clone lies one base from this, so it may be a read error. The chain couples TRBV6-2 or TRBV6-3 to TRBJ2-7; D uncertain. The CDR3 consists of 13 residues. Looked up from germline, CDR1 is MNHEY and CDR2 is SVGEGT. The CDR3 DNA reads as TGTACCAGCAGTTACATAGGTTCCTACGAGCAGTACTTC. Its protein is CTSSYIGSYEQYF.

Remarks on this clonotype: An end of the junction differs from the germline gene, which may be a read error. The DNA for the CDR3 is TGCAGTTCACCACCTTTGGATAGAAAGAGCGAACATAGCAATCGGCCCCAGCATTTT. Its protein is CSSPPLDRKSEHSNRPQHF. The chain combines TRBV20-1 with TRBJ1-5; D uncertain. The CDR3 has 19 amino acids. Germline CDR1 DFQATT, CDR2 SNEGSKA (reference sequence).

Concerning this clonotype itself: A much more abundant neighbour one base away suggests this may be a read error. This chain connects TRBV12-3 or TRBV12-4 to TRBJ2-7; possible D gene TRBD2, 7 bases. V lost 5 bases, J lost 9 bases, and 26 bases lay in between. There are 16 residues in the CDR3. The CDR3 here is CASSPPGEGGLGGQYF. The CDR3 DNA sequence: TGTGCCAGCAGTCCCCCGGGGGAGGGGGGACTTGGAGGGCAGTACTTC.

A remark on this clonotype: A junction end diverges from the germline sequence, so it may reflect a read error. V is TRBV29-1 and J is TRBJ1-3; TRBD1 aligns across 8 bases. The CDR3 runs 14 residues. Germline V gene lookup returns CDR1 SQVTM and CDR2 ANQGSEA. The CDR3 DNA sequence: TGTAGCGTCGTAAAGACAGGGGCTGGAAACACCATATATTTT. Protein product: CSVVKTGAGNTIYF.